These 18 T cell receptor beta chains were all obtained from the same sample, sequenced in a study of blood T cell repertoires in COVID-19 (TCRdb year 2020). The library came from the immunoSEQ multiplex PCR assay. Held by TCRdb, this immuneACCESS table contains in-frame sequences only and omits some clones. Under half of the omission traces to an unresolved V gene where checked; the cause of the rest is unknown. In this sample the table shows roughly 80,000 clones, roughly 88% of which occur a single time. Roughly 4.8% of the sample lies in the top ten. Material for sequencing was peripheral blood. These receptors came from a woman of 80 years or more with acute or convalescent COVID-19.

V and J are TRBV5-1 and TRBJ2-2; a weak D match, TRBD2 (6 bases). CDR1 SGHRS and CDR2 YFSETQ come from the germline V gene. This CDR3 has 15 amino acids. V lost 5 bases, J lost 1 base, and 12 bases lay in between. The CDR3 bases are TGCGCCAGCAGGGCCGGGACTCTGAACACCGGGGAGCTGTTTTTT. Residues: CASRAGTLNTGELFF.

This clone was detected a few times. The genes are TRBV28 and TRBJ1-5, with 12 nucleotides matching TRBD1. J lost 2 bases, V lost 4 bases, and 12 bases had no gene match. The CDR3 contains 19 residues. In germline, CDR1 is MDHEN, CDR2 SYDVKM. CDR3 in DNA: TGTGCCAGCAGTTCCGCCGGGACAGGGGGCACCTGGGGCAATCAGCCCCAGCATTTT. As protein: CASSSAGTGGTWGNQPQHF.

This chain connects TRBV30 to TRBJ2-5; 10 positions agree with TRBD2. This CDR3 comprises 15 residues. J gave up 2 bases and V 2 bases, and 5 bases lay outside the gene matches. The germline V gene has CDR1 GTSNPN and CDR2 SVGIG (reference sequence). CDR3 protein: CAWSQASGGQETQYF. The DNA for the CDR3 is TGTGCCTGGAGTCAGGCTAGCGGGGGACAAGAGACCCAGTACTTC.

This clone was observed a handful of times. V is TRBV4-2 and J is TRBJ2-3; D possibly corresponds to TRBD2 (7 bases). V gave up 0 bases and J gave up 2 bases, with 18 bases separating them. From germline, CDR1 is LGHNA and CDR2 YNFKEQ. The CDR3 covers 18 residues. The CDR3 nucleotides are TGTGCCAGCAGCCAAGATTGGAGAGGGGGGGCCGACACAGATACGCAGTATTTT. It specifies CASSQDWRGGADTDTQYF.

This rearrangement joins TRBV29-1 to TRBJ2-7; 8 bases map to TRBD1. The CDR3 loop spans 12 amino acids. Germline lookup yields CDR1 SQVTM and CDR2 ANQGSEA. Trimming removed 6 bases from V and 6 bases from J; junction bases left unmatched: 7. CDR3 residues: CSVGTGVGEQYF. As DNA, the CDR3 is TGCAGCGTCGGGACAGGAGTGGGCGAGCAGTACTTC.

The chain carries TRBV29-1 and TRBJ2-3, with TRBD1 as a possible D gene (6 bases). Germline CDR1 is SQVTM and CDR2 is ANQGSEA. V gave up 4 bases and J gave up 1 base, with 9 bases separating them. CDR3 length equals 13 residues. In DNA, the CDR3 is TGCAGCGTTGCAGGGGTGGGCACAGATACGCAGTATTTT. It is translated as CSVAGVGTDTQYF.

The genes are TRBV18 and TRBJ2-1, with TRBD2 matching over 8 bases. The CDR3 has 18 amino acids. Germline V gene sequence: CDR1 KGHSH, CDR2 LQKENI. J lost 7 bases, V lost 3 bases, and 17 bases had no gene match. CDR3 in amino acids: CASSPPSRAGVGGNEQFF. CDR3 DNA: TGTGCCAGCTCACCGCCGAGCCGAGCGGGGGTAGGGGGGAATGAGCAGTTCTTC.

CDR3 region: CASSPSSTDTQYF. The CDR3 bases are TGTGCCAGCTCACCAAGCAGCACAGATACGCAGTATTTT. The V and J genes are TRBV18 and TRBJ2-3; the D is unclear. There are 13 residues in the CDR3. The V gene lost 2 bases and the J gene lost 0 bases, with 3 bases spanning the gap. Germline V lookup: CDR1 KGHSH, CDR2 LQKENI.

The chain carries TRBV6-5 and TRBJ2-7; D gene uncertain. The CDR3 is 14 amino acids. V shed 4 bases and J shed 0 bases, with 10 bases lying between them. Germline CDR1 reads MNHEY; CDR2 reads SVGAGI. The chain's CDR3 is CASSSQLSSYEQYF. CDR3 DNA sequence: TGTGCCAGCAGTTCACAGCTGAGCTCCTACGAGCAGTACTTC.

The genes are TRBV5-4 and TRBJ2-7, with 8 bases lining up with TRBD2. There are 15 residues in the CDR3. The V and J ends lost 4 bases and 0 bases, in that order; junction bases with no gene match: 6. Looked up from germline, CDR1 is SGHNT and CDR2 is YYREEE (reference sequence). The CDR3 loop reads CASSTKSGSSYEQYF. The CDR3 coding sequence is TGTGCCAGCAGCACCAAAAGCGGGAGCTCCTACGAGCAGTACTTC.

This sequence joins TRBV5-4 and TRBJ2-1; 12 bases map to TRBD2. After removal of 2 bases from V and 12 bases from J, the junction contained 3 bases not matched to a gene. The CDR3 covers 13 residues. Germline CDR1 and CDR2: SGHNT and YYREEE (reference sequence). The CDR3 loop reads CASSFLAGGVQFF. CDR3 nucleotide sequence: TGTGCCAGCAGCTTCCTAGCGGGAGGGGTGCAGTTCTTC.

This clone was seen just once. The rearrangement uses TRBV27 and TRBJ2-1; 12 bases are a match to TRBD2. This CDR3 is built from 16 residues. With 4 bases clipped from V and 6 bases from J, the junction kept 7 bases outside the gene matches. The germline V gene has CDR1 MNHEY and CDR2 SMNVEV (reference sequence). The CDR3 DNA reads TGTGCCAGCAGTTCCCTGGGGACTAGCGGGTTCAATGAGCAGTTCTTC. It specifies CASSSLGTSGFNEQFF.

V gene TRBV19 combines with J gene TRBJ1-5; no firm D call. The CDR3 sequence is 14 residues long. Trimming removed 2 bases at V and 4 bases at J, with 9 bases between. CDR1 is LNHDA and CDR2 is SQIVND in the germline V gene (reference sequence). The CDR3 DNA follows: TGTGCCAGTAGTATACGGCAGCGGAATCAGCCCCAGCATTTT. It translates to CASSIRQRNQPQHF.

The chain carries TRBV5-1 and TRBJ2-2, with 8 bases fitting TRBD2. Germline V CDR1 and CDR2: SGHRS, YFSETQ. There are 16 residues in the CDR3. V lost 2 bases and J lost 7; bases outside the gene matches: 10. CDR3 nucleotide sequence: TGCGCCAGCAGCTTACTCGCGGGGGGCCGTGGCGGGGAGCTGTTTTTT. This codes for CASSLLAGGRGGELFF. Filled out from reference TRBV5-1 and TRBJ2-2, the complete variable domain reads KAGVTQTPRYLIKTRGQQVTLSCSPISGHRSVSWYQQTPGQGLQFLFEYFSETQRNKGNFPGRFSGRQFSNSRSEMNVSTLELGDSALYLCASSLLAGGRGGELFFGEGSRLTVL.

The rearrangement links TRBV27 to TRBJ1-5; 7 bases are a match to TRBD1. Germline lookup yields CDR1 MNHEY and CDR2 SMNVEV (reference sequence). Trimming took 5 bases from V and 7 from J; bases not matched to a gene: 8. The CDR3 runs 14 residues. The CDR3 here is CASSRQGLRQPQHF. The CDR3, as DNA: TGTGCCAGCAGTCGACAGGGCCTCCGGCAGCCCCAGCATTTT.

The rearrangement links TRBV19 to TRBJ1-5; D might be TRBD1 (6 bases). The length of the CDR3 is 14 residues. Trimming removed 5 bases from V and 5 bases from J, with 13 bases in between. CDR1 is LNHDA and CDR2 is SQIVND in the germline V gene (reference sequence). The CDR3 region has the DNA TGTGCCAGTAGTCAAAGGGACACTGATCAGCCCCAGCATTTT. Translating gives CASSQRDTDQPQHF.

The V and J genes are TRBV6-5 and TRBJ2-2; 8 bases match TRBD1. The trim removed 2 bases at V and 1 base at J, leaving 3 bases unmatched. The CDR3 covers 16 residues. Looked up from germline, CDR1 is MNHEY and CDR2 is SVGAGI. CDR3 nucleotide sequence: TGTGCCAGCAGTTACGGGACAGGTTTGAACACCGGGGAGCTGTTTTTT. Translation: CASSYGTGLNTGELFF.

The chain carries TRBV11-2 and TRBJ2-1, with TRBD1 as a possible D gene (5 bases). V shed 5 bases and J shed 8 bases, with 13 bases lying between them. Germline CDR1 is SGHAT and CDR2 is FQNNGV. The CDR3 is made up of 13 amino acids. CDR3 amino acids: CASSQRQSDEQFF. CDR3 nucleotides: TGTGCCAGCAGCCAAAGACAGAGCGATGAGCAGTTCTTC.